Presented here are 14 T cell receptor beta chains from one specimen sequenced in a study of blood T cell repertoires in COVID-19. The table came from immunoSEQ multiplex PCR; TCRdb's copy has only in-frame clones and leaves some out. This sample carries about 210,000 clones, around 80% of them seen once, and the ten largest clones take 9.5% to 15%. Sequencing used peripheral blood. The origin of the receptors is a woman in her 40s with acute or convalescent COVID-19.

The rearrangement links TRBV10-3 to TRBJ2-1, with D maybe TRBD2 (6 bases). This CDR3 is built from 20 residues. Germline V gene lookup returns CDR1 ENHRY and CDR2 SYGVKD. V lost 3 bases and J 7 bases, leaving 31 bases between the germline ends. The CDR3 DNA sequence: TGTGCCATCAGTGATTCCGACTATCCTGGGTCCGGGAGATTGTGGAATGAGCAGTTCTTC. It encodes CAISDSDYPGSGRLWNEQFF.

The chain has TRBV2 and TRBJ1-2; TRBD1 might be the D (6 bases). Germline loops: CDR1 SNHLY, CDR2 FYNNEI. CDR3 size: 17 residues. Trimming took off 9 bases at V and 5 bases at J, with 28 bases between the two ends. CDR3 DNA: TGTGCCAGATATGAGAAACAGGGAAATACCCAACTGTATGGCTACACCTTC. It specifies CARYEKQGNTQLYGYTF.

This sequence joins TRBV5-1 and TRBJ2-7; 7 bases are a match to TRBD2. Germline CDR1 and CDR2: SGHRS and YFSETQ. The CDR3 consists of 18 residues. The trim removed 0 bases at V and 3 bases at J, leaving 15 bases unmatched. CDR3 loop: CASSLAGGLSRQGYEQYF. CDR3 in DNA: TGCGCCAGCAGCTTGGCCGGGGGGTTATCACGCCAAGGCTACGAGCAGTACTTC.

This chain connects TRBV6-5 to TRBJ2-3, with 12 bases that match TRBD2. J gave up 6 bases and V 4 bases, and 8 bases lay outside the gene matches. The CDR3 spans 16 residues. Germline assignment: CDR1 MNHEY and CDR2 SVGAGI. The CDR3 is CASSFKTSGGRDTQYF. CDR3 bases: TGTGCCAGCAGTTTCAAGACTAGCGGGGGTAGGGATACGCAGTATTTT.

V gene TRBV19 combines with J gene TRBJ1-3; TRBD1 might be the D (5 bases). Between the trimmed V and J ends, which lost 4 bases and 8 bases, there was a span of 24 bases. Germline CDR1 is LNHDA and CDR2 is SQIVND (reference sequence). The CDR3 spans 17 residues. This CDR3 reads CASSNSAGGVMLDTIYF. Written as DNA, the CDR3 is TGTGCCAGTAGTAACTCGGCAGGAGGGGTTATGCTGGACACCATATATTTT.

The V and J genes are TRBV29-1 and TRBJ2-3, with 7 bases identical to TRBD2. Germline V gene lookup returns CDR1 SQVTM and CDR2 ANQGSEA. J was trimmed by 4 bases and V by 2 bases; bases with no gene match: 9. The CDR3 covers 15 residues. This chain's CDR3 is CSVEPRTSFPDTQYF. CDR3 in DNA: TGCAGCGTTGAACCGAGGACTAGTTTCCCAGATACGCAGTATTTT.

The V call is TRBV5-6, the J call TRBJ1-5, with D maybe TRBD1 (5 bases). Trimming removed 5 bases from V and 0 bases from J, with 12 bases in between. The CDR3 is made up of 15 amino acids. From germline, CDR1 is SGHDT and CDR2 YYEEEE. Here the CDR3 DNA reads TGTGCCAGCAGGGCGTCAGGGATTAGCAATCAGCCCCAGCATTTT. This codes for CASRASGISNQPQHF.

CDR3 loop: CAITPAGSNYGYTF. In DNA form, the CDR3 reads TGTGCCATCACCCCCGCGGGGTCTAACTATGGCTACACCTTC. This chain joins TRBV10-3 and TRBJ1-2; the D is unclear. V gave up 7 bases and J gave up 0 bases, with 12 bases separating them. The CDR3 has 14 amino acids. Germline V CDR1 and CDR2: ENHRY, SYGVKD.

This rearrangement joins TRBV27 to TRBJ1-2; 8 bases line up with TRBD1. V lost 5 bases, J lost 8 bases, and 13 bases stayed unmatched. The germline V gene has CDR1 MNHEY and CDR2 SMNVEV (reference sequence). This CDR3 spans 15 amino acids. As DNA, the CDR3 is TGTGCCAGCAGTCTCCTCCAGGGGGCGGATGGGGGCTACACCTTC. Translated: CASSLLQGADGGYTF.

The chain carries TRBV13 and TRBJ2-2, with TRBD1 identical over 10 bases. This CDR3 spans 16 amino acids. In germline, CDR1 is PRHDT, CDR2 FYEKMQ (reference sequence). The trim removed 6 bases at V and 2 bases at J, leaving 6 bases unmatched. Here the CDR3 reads CASRWDRGFNTGELFF. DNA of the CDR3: TGTGCCAGCAGGTGGGACAGGGGCTTTAACACCGGGGAGCTGTTTTTT.

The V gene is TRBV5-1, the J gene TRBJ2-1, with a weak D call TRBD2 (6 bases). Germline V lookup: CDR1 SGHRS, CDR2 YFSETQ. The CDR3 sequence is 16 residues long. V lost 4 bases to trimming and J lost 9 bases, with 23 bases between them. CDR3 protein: CASSPDGSWRASEQFF. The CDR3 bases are TGCGCCAGCAGCCCTGATGGGTCGTGGAGGGCCAGTGAGCAGTTCTTC.

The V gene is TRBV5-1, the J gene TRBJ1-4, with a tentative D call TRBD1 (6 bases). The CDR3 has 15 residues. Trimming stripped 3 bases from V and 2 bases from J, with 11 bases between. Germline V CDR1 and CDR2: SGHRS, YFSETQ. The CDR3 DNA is TGCGCCAGCAGCTCTCGCAGGGGCACTAATGAAAAACTGTTTTTT. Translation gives CASSSRRGTNEKLFF. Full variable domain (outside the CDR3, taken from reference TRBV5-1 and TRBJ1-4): KAGVTQTPRYLIKTRGQQVTLSCSPISGHRSVSWYQQTPGQGLQFLFEYFSETQRNKGNFPGRFSGRQFSNSRSEMNVSTLELGDSALYLCASSSRRGTNEKLFFGSGTQLSVL.

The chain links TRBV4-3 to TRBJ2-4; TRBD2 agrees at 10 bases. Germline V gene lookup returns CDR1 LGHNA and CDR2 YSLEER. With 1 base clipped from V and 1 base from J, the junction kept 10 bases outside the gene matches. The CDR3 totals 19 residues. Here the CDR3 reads CASSQATSGRAMAKNIQYF. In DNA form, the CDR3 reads TGCGCCAGCAGCCAAGCAACAAGCGGGAGGGCCATGGCCAAAAACATTCAGTACTTC.

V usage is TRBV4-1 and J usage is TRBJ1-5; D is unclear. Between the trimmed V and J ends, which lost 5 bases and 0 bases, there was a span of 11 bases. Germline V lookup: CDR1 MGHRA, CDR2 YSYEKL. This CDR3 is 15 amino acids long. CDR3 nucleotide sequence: TGCGCCAGCAGCTCCGACAAGACTAGCAATCAGCCCCAGCATTTT. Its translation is CASSSDKTSNQPQHF.